This T cell receptor (beta chain) is drawn from a study of blood T cell repertoires in COVID-19 (dated by TCRdb to between 2020 and 2021). With respect to the entire study: Samples covering the acute and convalescent phases of COVID-19 were provided by collaborators in the United States, Italy and Spain. HLA class I and class II types, where available, came from metadata supplied by the sample provider rather than from assay-based typing. Subjects who had been exposed to COVID-19, were actively infected with it, or had recovered from it provided the deeply sampled blood TCRbeta repertoires that made up the dataset. A de-identified subject ID, COVID-19 status, age in years and sex were almost always included in the sample metadata. The samples were drawn from the first 160 participants of the ongoing ImmuneRACE study and from under 1,500 subjects provided by 6 global collaborators. The prospective study material was composed of cDNA or gDNA derived from T cells, B-cell-depleted T cells, or PBMCs. A freely available public database, intended as a resource for researchers studying the immune response to SARS-CoV-2, is where the repertoires were released. Results and caveats for the whole study, not just this receptor: The quantity of clinical and demographic metadata differed by source and by participant and was supplied without curation.

The collaborating institutions used their own protocols to collect whole blood in K2EDTA tubes. For TCRbeta analysis, collaborator samples were shipped as frozen whole blood, as isolated PBMCs, or as DNA extracted from either sample type. TCRbeta CDR3 regions were amplified from genomic DNA using the immunoSEQ Assay, a bias-controlled multiplex PCR. The study's own analysis went as follows. Nucleated cell counts per sample were estimated from amplification of reference gene primers within the assay. To quantify the absolute abundance of each unique TCRbeta CDR3 rearrangement, sequence reads were collapsed and filtered. Productive Simpson clonality was computed per sample as the square root of Simpson's diversity index over productive rearrangements. Held by TCRdb, this immuneACCESS table contains in-frame sequences only and omits some clones. Under half of the omission traces to an unresolved V gene where checked; the cause of the rest is unknown. V, J and clone size were drawn from that table, and D and trimming were deduced from the DNA. Across this sample there are about 180,000 clones, with approximately 80% seen only once. The ten top clones hold approximately 7.1% of the sample.

Of note for this clone: This clone's antigen is unknown. Base qualities are not recorded, but no much larger clone differs from it by a single base.

The CDR1 and CDR2 encoded by the germline V gene are MNHEY and SVGAGI. Counted from cysteine to phenylalanine, this CDR3 has 14 amino acids. Only CDR3 DNA remains: 42 bases, in frame from the first base. The junction shows trimming of 7 bases on V and 5 bases on J, plus 15 bases between the germline ends. The clonotype comes from a human donor in a cohort sampled during active COVID-19. Rearrangement joined TRBV6-5 to TRBJ1-5; the best D guess is TRBD1, with 6 bases matching. What was sequenced was peripheral blood. The nucleotide sequence is given as TGTGCCAGCATGACCGGGGACACTTATCAGCCCCAGCATTTT. It encodes CASMTGDTYQPQHF.